This entry concerns a single T cell receptor (beta chain). Trimming left V 7 bases short and J 1 base short, with 11 bases between. Germline loops: CDR1 SGHRS, CDR2 YFSETQ. The length of the CDR3 is 13 residues. The repertoire was sequenced with immunoSEQ multiplex PCR; TCRdb's copy has only in-frame clones and lacks some. The sample contains more than 300,000 clones, just under 90% of which appear only once. This entry is derived from a study of blood T cell repertoires in COVID-19. On the study more broadly: There were acute and convalescent COVID-19 samples, and they came from the United States, Italy and Spain.

The receptor comes from a woman aged 25 to 45 with COVID-19, enrolled during active disease. The chain has TRBV5-1 and TRBJ1-2; D unresolved. The sample consisted of peripheral blood. For the CDR3, the DNA is TGCGCCAGCCGGCGGCAGATTAACTATGGCTACACCTTC. This gives the protein CASRRQINYGYTF.